The present T cell receptor beta chain was sequenced within a study of CD8 T cells in ankylosing spondylitis. This CDR3 contains 12 residues. Germline assignment: CDR1 SGHTA and CDR2 FQGNSA. Trimming removed 8 bases at V and 4 bases at J, with 9 bases between. 5'-RACE, quantitative and with molecular barcodes, yielded the TCR beta libraries. TCRdb processed the 5' RACE reads anew with MiXCR; each CDR3 protein has one entry. This repertoire shows around 390,000 distinct CDR3 sequences, around 22% found once; its top ten account for about a sixth. Note on this clonotype: The antigen remains unidentified.

General study points: A TCR beta motif of eight highly homologous variants appeared characteristic of ankylosing spondylitis blood. Reportedly, matched ankylosing spondylitis synovial fluid was significantly enriched for disease-linked clones.

Sequencing was performed on blood, either unsorted or a sorted T cell fraction (not recorded which). The clonotype comes from a male donor with ankylosing spondylitis. The rearrangement uses TRBV7-2 and TRBJ2-1; D possibly matches TRBD1 or TRBD2 (5 bases each). Here the CDR3 reads CASRDDYNEQFF. As DNA, the CDR3 is TGTGCCAGCCGGGACGATTACAATGAGCAGTTCTTC. Filled out from reference TRBV7-2 and TRBJ2-1, the complete variable domain reads GAGVSQSPSNKVTEKGKDVELRCDPISGHTALYWYRQSLGQGLEFLIYFQGNSAPDKSGLPSDRFSAERTGGSVSTLTIQRTQQEDSAVYLCASRDDYNEQFFGPGTRLTVL.